The clone carrying this T cell receptor beta chain was found a few times. The J segment lost 4 bases and the V segment lost 2 bases, leaving 5 bases of the junction unmatched. The CDR3 sequence is 16 residues long. CDR1 is SGHTA, CDR2 FQGTGA, per germline. This sample was taken from a study of blood T cell repertoires in COVID-19. Study context: PBMCs, B-cell-depleted T cells, or T cells provided the cDNA or gDNA that made up the material.

In the authors' workflow: Amplifying reference gene primers gave estimates of nucleated cell counts. The repertoire was sequenced with immunoSEQ multiplex PCR; TCRdb's copy has only in-frame clones and lacks some. D and trimming come from the DNA, and the V and J calls and clone size come from that table. The data contain under 200,000 clones, 65% to 90% of them singletons. The V and J genes are TRBV7-3 and TRBJ2-1, with 10 bases matching TRBD2. This sequence originates from a human donor in a cohort sampled during active COVID-19. The sample was peripheral blood. CDR3 nucleotide sequence: TGTGCCAGCAGCTTACTAGCGGGGGACGTTTACAATGAGCAGTTCTTC. As protein: CASSLLAGDVYNEQFF.